This T cell receptor beta chain is drawn from a study of blood T cell repertoires in COVID-19. This clone showed up just once. Germline V gene sequence: CDR1 LNHDA, CDR2 SQIVND (reference sequence). The CDR3 spans 15 residues. V dropped 4 bases and J dropped 7; count of bases not matched to a gene: 12. Measured with immunoSEQ multiplex PCR; TCRdb has only the in-frame clones, and not every one. Of around 150,000 clones in the sample, approximately 85% were seen once. This chain uses TRBV19 with TRBJ2-7, with 8 bases that match TRBD1. This receptor was identified in a man in his forties or fifties with acute or convalescent COVID-19. The specimen sequenced was peripheral blood. The CDR3 DNA follows: TGTGCCAGTAGTACCGAGGACAGGGTGGAGGTTGAGCAGTACTTC. Its protein product is CASSTEDRVEVEQYF.